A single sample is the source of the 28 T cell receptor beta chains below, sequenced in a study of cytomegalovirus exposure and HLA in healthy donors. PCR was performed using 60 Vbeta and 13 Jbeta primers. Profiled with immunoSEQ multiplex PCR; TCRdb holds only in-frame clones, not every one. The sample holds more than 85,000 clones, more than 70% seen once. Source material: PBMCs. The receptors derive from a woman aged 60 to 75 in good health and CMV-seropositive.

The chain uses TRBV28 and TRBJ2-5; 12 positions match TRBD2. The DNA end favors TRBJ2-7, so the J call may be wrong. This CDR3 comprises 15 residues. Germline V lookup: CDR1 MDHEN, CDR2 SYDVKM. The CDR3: CAKKGLLAGGYEQYF. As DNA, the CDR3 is TGTGCCAAAAAAGGACTACTAGCGGGGGGATACGAGCAGTACTTC.

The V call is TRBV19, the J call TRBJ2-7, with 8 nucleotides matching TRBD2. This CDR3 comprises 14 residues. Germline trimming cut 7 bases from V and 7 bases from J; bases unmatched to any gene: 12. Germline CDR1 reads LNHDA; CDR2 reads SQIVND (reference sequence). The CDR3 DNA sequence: TGTGCCAGTAACAGCGGGAGTCTCATGGGGGAGCAGTACTTC. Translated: CASNSGSLMGEQYF.

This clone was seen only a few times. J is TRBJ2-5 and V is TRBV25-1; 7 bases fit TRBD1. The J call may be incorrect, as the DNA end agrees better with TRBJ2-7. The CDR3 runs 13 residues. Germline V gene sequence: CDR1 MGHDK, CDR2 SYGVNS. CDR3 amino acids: CASKYWDRGEQYF. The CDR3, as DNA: TGTGCCAGCAAATATTGGGACAGAGGCGAGCAGTACTTC.

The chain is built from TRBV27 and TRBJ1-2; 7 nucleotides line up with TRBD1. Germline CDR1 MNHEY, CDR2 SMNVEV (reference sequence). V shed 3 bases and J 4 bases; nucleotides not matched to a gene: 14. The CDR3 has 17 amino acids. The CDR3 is CASSLIGQVGNVYGYTF. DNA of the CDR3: TGTGCCAGCAGTTTGATCGGACAGGTGGGAAATGTCTATGGCTACACCTTC.

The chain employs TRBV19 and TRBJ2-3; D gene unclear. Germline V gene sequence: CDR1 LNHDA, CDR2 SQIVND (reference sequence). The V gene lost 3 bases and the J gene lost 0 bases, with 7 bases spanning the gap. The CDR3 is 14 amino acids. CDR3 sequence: CASSMRGSTDTQYF. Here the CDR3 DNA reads TGTGCCAGTAGTATGAGAGGTAGCACAGATACGCAGTATTTT.

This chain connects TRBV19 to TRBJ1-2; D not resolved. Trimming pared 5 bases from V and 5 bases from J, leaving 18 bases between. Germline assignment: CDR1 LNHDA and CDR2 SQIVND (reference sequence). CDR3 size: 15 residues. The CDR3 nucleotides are TGTGCCAGTAGTCCCCGAGGAGGAAGCTCTTATGGCTACACCTTC. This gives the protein CASSPRGGSSYGYTF.

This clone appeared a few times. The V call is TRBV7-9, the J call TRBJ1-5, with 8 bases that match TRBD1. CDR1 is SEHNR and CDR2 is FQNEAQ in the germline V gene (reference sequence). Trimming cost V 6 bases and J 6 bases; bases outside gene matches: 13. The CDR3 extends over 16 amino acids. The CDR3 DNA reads TGTGCCAGCAGTTCGACAGGGGCCCGGGGTGGTCAGCCCCAGCATTTT. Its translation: CASSSTGARGGQPQHF.

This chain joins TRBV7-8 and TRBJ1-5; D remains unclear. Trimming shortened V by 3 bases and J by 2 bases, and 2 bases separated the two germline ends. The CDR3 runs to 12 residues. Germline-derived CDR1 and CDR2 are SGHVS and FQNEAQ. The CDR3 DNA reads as TGTGCCAGCAGCTTCGGCAATCAGCCCCAGCATTTT. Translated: CASSFGNQPQHF.

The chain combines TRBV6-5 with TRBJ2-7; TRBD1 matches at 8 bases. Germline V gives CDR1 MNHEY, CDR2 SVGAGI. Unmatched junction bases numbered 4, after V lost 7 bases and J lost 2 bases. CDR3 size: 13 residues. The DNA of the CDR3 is TGTGCCAGCAACAGACAGGGGACCTACGAGCAGTACTTC. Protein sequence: CASNRQGTYEQYF.

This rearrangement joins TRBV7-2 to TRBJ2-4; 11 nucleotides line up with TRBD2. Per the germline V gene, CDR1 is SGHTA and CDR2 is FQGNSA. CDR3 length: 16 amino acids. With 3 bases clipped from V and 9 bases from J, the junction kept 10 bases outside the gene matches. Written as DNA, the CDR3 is TGTGCCAGCAGCTTCTTACTAGCGGGAGAGGGGGGCATTCAGTACTTC. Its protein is CASSFLLAGEGGIQYF.

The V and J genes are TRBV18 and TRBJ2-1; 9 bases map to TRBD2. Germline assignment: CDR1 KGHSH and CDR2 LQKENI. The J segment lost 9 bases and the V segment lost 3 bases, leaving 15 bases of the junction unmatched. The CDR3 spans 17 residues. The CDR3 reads CASSPYISAGGSSEQFF. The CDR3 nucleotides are TGTGCCAGCTCACCTTATATTTCAGCGGGGGGTTCGAGTGAGCAGTTCTTC.

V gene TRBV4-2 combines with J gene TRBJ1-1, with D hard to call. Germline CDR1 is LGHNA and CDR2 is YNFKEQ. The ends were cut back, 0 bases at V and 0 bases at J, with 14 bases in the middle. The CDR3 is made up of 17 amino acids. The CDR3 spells CASSQDHDLDLNTEAFF. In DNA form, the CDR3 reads TGTGCCAGCAGCCAAGATCACGACCTCGACTTGAACACTGAAGCTTTCTTT.

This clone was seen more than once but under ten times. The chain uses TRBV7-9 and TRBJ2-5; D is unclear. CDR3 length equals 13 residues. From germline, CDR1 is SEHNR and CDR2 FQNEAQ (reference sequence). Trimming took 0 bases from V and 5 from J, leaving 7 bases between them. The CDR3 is CASSLASSETQYF. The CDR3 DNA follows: TGTGCCAGCAGCTTAGCTAGTTCGGAGACCCAGTACTTC.

CDR3 nucleotides: TGCGCCAGCAGCGCTTCGGACAGACACTATGGCTACACCTTC. It codes for CASSASDRHYGYTF. The genes are TRBV5-1 and TRBJ1-2; TRBD1 is a possible D gene (6 bases). Trimming removed 4 bases at V and 3 bases at J, with 13 bases between. The CDR3 is made up of 14 amino acids. Germline CDR1 SGHRS, CDR2 YFSETQ.

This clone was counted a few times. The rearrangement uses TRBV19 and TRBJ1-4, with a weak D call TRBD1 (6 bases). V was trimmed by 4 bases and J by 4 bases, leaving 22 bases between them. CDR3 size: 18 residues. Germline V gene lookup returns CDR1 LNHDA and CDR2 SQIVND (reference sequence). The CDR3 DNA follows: TGTGCCAGTAGTACCCCCCGGGACACGGATACATATAATGAAAAACTGTTTTTT. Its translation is CASSTPRDTDTYNEKLFF. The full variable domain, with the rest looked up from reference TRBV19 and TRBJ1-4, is DGGITQSPKYLFRKEGQNVTLSCEQNLNHDAMYWYRQDPGQGLRLIYYSQIVNDFQKGDIAEGYSVSREKKESFPLTVTSAQKNPTAFYLCASSTPRDTDTYNEKLFFGSGTQLSVL.

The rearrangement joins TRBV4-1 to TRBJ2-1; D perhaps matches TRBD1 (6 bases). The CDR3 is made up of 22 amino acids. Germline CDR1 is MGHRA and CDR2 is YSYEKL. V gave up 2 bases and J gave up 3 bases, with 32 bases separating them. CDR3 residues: CASSQSLPSLRGKVRSYNEQFF. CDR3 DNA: TGCGCCAGCAGCCAATCCCTCCCCAGTTTAAGGGGGAAGGTGCGCAGCTACAATGAGCAGTTCTTC.

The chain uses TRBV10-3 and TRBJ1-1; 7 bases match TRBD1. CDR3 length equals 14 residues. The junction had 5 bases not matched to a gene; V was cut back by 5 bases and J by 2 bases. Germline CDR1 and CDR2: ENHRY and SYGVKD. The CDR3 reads CAISLDRANTEAFF. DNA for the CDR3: TGTGCCATCAGTTTAGACAGGGCCAACACTGAAGCTTTCTTT.

CDR3 sequence reads: CASSLGAGASNYGYTF. In DNA, the CDR3 is TGCGCCAGCAGCTTGGGGGCGGGTGCATCTAACTATGGCTACACCTTC. This chain uses TRBV5-1 with TRBJ1-2; D is undetermined. V lost 0 bases to trimming and J lost 0 bases, with 12 bases between them. The length of the CDR3 is 16 residues. Germline assignment: CDR1 SGHRS and CDR2 YFSETQ.

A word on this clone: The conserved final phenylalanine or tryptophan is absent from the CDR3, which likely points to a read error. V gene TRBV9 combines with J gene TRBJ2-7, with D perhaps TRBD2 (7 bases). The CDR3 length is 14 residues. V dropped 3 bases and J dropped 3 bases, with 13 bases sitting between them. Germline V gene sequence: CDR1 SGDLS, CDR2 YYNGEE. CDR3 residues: CASSEGGTLYEQYL. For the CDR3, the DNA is TGTGCCAGCAGCGAGGGGGGGACCCTCTACGAGCAGTACCTC.

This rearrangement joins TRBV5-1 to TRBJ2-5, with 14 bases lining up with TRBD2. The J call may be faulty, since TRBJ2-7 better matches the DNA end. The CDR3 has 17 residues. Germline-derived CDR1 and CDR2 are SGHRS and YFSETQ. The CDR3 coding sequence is TGCGCCAGCAGCTTGGCCGGACTAGCGGGGGGCTCCTACGAGCAGTACTTC. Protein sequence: CASSLAGLAGGSYEQYF.

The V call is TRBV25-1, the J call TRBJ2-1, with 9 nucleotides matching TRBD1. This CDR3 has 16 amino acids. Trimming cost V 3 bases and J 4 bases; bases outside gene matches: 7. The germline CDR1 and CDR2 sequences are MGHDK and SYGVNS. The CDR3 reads CASSDPSGQGYNEQFF. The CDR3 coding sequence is TGTGCCAGCAGTGATCCTTCGGGACAGGGTTACAATGAGCAGTTCTTC.

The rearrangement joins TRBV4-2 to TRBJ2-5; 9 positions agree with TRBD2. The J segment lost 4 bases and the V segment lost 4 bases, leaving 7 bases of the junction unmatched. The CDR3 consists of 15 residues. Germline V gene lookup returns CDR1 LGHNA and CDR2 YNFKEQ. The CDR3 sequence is CASSPVAGVGETQYF. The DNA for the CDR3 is TGTGCCAGCAGCCCCGTAGCGGGAGTTGGAGAGACCCAGTACTTC.

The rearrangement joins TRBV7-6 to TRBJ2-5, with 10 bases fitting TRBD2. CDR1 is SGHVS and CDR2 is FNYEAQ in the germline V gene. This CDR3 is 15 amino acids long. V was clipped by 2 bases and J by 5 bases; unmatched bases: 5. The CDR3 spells CASSLSLAGVETQYF. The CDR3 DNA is TGTGCCAGCAGCTTATCCCTAGCGGGAGTGGAGACCCAGTACTTC.

CDR3 bases: TGTGCCAGCAGCTTAATCCTAGCGGGAGGGTACTACGAGCAGTACTTC. This codes for CASSLILAGGYYEQYF. The genes are TRBV7-8 and TRBJ2-7, with 12 bases identical to TRBD2. The V gene's germline CDR1 is SGHVS and CDR2 FQNEAQ. CDR3 length: 16 residues. J was trimmed by 3 bases and V by 2 bases; bases with no gene match: 5.

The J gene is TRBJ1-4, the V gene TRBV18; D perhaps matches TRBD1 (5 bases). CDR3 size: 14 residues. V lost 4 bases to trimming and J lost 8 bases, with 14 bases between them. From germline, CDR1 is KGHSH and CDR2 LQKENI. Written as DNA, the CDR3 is TGTGCCAGCTCACTACGGGGGGTCGGCGAAAAACTGTTTTTT. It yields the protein CASSLRGVGEKLFF.

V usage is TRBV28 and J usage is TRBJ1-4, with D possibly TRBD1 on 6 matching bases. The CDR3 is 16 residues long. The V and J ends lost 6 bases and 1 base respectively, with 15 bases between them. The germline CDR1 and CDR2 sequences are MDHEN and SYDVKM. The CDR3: CASSPGVWQTNEKLFF. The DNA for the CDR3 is TGTGCCAGCAGCCCAGGGGTCTGGCAAACTAATGAAAAACTGTTTTTT.

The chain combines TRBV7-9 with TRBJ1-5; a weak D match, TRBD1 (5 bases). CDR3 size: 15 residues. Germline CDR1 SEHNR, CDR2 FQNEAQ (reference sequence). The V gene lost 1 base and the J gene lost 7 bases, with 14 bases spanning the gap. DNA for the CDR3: TGTGCCAGCAGCTTAGGGGCTATTAAGGGGCAGCCCCAGCATTTT. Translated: CASSLGAIKGQPQHF.

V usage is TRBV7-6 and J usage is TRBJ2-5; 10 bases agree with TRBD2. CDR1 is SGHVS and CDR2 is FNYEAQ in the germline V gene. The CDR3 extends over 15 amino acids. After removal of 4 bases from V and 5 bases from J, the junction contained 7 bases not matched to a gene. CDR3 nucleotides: TGTGCCAGCAGCTCAACTAGCGGGACCGGGGAGACCCAGTACTTC. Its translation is CASSSTSGTGETQYF.